This TCR beta chain came from a study of identical twins. Germline-derived CDR1 and CDR2 are LGHDT and YNNKEL (reference sequence). The V and J ends lost 0 bases and 5 bases, in that order; junction bases with no gene match: 7. This CDR3 is 15 amino acids long. A few counts support this clonotype. TCRdb independently ran MiXCR on the 5' RACE reads; one entry per CDR3 protein. There are under 1 million distinct CDR3 sequences in the sample; 9% to 15% occur only once, and around 1.6% lies in the top ten. The data were also submitted as part of a second study, on yellow fever vaccine responses in identical twins.

The chain employs TRBV3-1 and TRBJ2-7; 7 bases agree with TRBD1. The sequenced sample consisted of PBMCs. The sequence came from a woman younger than 35 in good health. The DNA for the CDR3 is TGTGCCAGCAGCCAAGATAACAGGGGATTCGACGAGCAGTACTTC. Its translation is CASSQDNRGFDEQYF.